This TCR beta chain emerged from a study of regulatory T cells in long-lasting Graves disease. Regarding time point: newly diagnosed GD, antithyroid drugs for less than 3 months. With RNA extracted from PBMCs as input, the TCR library was made. Relying on iRepertoire HTBI primers and Arm-PCR of CDR3 regions, the team built TCR beta libraries. TCRdb independently ran MiXCR on the multiplex PCR reads; one entry per CDR3 protein. Of more than 300,000 distinct CDR3 sequences detected, about an eighth appear once; the ten largest clones hold over 15%. CDR1 and CDR2 (germline): MNHEY, SMNVEV (reference sequence). V lost 6 bases to trimming and J lost 8 bases, with 14 bases between them. The CDR3 has 14 amino acids. Separately, the same data were catalogued under a study of T cells in Graves' hyperthyroidism and ophthalmopathy. That source reports: Stable hyperthyroidism: no ophthalmopathy progression over 18 months of follow-up. Clinical symptoms, serum thyroxine and TRAb, thyroid ultrasound and orbital computed tomography were used for the diagnoses.

This TCR was sampled from a woman between 18 and 29 years old with Graves disease. The gene calls are TRBV27 and TRBJ1-6; the D is unclear. Specimen: peripheral blood mononuclear cells (PBMCs), collected at new diagnosis, from a patient treated with antithyroid drugs. The CDR3 here is CASRNGGIDSPLHF. DNA for the CDR3: TGTGCCAGCAGGAACGGAGGGATCGATTCACCCCTCCACTTT.